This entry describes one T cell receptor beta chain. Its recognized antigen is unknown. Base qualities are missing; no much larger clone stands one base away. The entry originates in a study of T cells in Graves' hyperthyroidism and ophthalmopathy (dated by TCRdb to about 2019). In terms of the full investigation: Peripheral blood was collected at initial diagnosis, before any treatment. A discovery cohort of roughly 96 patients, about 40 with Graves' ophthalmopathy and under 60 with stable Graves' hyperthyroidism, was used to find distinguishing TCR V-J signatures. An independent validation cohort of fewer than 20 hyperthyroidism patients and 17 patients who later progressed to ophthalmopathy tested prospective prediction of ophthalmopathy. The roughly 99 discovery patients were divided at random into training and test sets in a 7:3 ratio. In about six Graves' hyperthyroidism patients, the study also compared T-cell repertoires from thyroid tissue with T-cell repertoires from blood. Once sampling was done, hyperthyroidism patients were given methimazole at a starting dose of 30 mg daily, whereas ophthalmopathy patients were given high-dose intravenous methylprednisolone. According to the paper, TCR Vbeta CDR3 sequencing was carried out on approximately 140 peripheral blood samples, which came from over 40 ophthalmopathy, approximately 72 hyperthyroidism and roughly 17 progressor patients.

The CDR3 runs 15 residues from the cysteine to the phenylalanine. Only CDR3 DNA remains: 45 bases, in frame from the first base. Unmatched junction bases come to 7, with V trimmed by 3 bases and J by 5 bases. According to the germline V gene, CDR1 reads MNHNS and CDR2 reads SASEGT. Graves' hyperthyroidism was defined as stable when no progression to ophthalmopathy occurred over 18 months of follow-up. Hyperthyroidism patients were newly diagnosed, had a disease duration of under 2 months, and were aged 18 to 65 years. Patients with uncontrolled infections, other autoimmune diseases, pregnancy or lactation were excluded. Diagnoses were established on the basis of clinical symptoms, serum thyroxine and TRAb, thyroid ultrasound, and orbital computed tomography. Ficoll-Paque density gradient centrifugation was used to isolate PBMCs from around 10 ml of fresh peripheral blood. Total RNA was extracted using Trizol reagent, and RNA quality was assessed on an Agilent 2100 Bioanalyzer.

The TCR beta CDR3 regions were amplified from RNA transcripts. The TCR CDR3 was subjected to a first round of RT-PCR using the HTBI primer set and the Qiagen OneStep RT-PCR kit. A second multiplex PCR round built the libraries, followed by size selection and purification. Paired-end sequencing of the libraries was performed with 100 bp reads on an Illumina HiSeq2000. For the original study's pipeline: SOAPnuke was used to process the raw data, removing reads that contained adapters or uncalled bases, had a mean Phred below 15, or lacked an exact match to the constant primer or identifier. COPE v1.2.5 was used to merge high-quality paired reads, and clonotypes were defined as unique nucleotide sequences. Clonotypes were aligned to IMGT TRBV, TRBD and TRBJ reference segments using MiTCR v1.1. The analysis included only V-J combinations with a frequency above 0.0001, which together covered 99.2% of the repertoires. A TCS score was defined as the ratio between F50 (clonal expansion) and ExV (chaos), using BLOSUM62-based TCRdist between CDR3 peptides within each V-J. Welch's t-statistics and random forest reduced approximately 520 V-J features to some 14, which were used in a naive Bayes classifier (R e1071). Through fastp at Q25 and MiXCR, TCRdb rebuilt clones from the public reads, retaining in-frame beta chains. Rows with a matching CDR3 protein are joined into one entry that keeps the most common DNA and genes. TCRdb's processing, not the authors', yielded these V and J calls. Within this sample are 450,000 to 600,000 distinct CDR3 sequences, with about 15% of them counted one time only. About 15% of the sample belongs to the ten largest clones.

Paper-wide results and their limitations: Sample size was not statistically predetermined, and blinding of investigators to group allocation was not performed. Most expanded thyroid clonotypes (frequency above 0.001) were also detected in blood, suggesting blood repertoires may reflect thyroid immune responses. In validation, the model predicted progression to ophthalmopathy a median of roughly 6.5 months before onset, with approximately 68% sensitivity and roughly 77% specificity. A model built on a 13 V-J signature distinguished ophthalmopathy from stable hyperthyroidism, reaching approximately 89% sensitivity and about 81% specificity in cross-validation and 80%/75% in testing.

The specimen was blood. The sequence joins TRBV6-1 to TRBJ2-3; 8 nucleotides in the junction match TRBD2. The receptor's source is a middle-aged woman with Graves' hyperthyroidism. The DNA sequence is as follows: TGTGCCAGCAGTGAGCGCGGGAGGATGGGAGATACGCAGTATTTT. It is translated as CASSERGRMGDTQYF.